Listed here is a single T cell receptor beta chain. This sample was included in a study of blood T cell repertoires in COVID-19. Study background: Some COVID-19 samples were acute and others convalescent; all came from the United States, Italy and Spain. Nucleic acid was either cDNA or gDNA, and it came from T cells, B-cell-depleted T cells, or PBMCs.

The CDR3 has 15 residues. Germline loops: CDR1 MNHEY, CDR2 SVGAGI. The V and J ends lost 6 bases and 0 bases respectively, with 9 bases between them. Per the authors' pipeline: Amplification with reference gene primers provided the estimates of nucleated cell counts. Clones were read by immunoSEQ multiplex PCR, and TCRdb kept only the in-frame ones, dropping some. The V and J calls and clone size were taken over from that table, and D and trimming were inferred from the DNA. In the table there are hundreds of thousands of clones, roughly 79% of which are singletons. The specimen sequenced was peripheral blood. This TCR was recovered from a woman aged 80 or over with acute or convalescent COVID-19. The gene calls are TRBV6-5 and TRBJ2-6, with D uncertain. The CDR3 DNA follows: TGTGCCAGCAGACCCGGTTCCTCTGGGGCCAACGTCCTGACTTTC. It translates to CASRPGSSGANVLTF.